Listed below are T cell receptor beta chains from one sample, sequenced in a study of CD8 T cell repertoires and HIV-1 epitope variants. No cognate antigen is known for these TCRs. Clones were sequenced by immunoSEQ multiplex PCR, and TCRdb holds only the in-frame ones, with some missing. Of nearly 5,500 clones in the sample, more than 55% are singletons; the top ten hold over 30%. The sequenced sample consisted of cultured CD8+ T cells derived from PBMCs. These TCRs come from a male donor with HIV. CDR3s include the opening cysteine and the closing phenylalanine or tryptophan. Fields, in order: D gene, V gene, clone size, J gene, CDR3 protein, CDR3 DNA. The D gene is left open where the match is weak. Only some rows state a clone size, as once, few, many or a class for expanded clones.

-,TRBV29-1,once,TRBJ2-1,CSVGERQGGGNNEQFF,TGCAGCGTTGGGGAGAGACAGGGAGGGGGAAACAATGAGCAGTTCTTC
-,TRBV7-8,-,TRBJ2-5,CASSDGQPQETQYF,TGTGCCAGCAGCGACGGACAACCCCAAGAGACCCAGTACTTC
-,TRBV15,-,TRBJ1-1,CATSSKVMNTEAFF,TGTGCCACCAGCAGCAAAGTCATGAACACTGAAGCTTTCTTT
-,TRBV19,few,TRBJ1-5,CASGLGRYSNQPQHF,TGTGCCAGTGGTTTGGGTCGTTATAGCAATCAGCCCCAGCATTTT
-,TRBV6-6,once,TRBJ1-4,CASSYRPGQGLEKLFF,TGTGCCAGCAGTTACAGGCCGGGCCAGGGGCTCGAAAAACTGTTTTTT
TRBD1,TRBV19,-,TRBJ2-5,CASTNRGQETQYF,TGTGCCAGTACTAACAGGGGACAAGAGACCCAGTACTTC
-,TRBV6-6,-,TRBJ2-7,CASSYTTGPFYEQYF,TGTGCCAGCAGTTACACCACGGGCCCGTTTTACGAGCAGTACTTC
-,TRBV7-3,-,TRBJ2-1,CASSLEGGNNEQFF,TGTGCCAGCAGCTTGGAGGGGGGTAACAATGAGCAGTTCTTC
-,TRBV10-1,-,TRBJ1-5,CASSDLGQPQHF,TGCGCCAGCAGTGATCTGGGTCAGCCCCAGCATTTT
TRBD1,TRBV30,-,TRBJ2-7,CAWSGGGQGAEQYF,TGTGCCTGGAGTGGGGGGGGACAGGGCGCGGAGCAGTACTTC
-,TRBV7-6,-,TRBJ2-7,CASSVQGRNEQYF,TGTGCCAGCAGTGTCCAGGGGAGGAACGAGCAGTACTTC
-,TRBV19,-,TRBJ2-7,CASSMNSLLEQYF,TGTGCCAGTAGTATGAACTCCCTCCTGGAGCAGTACTTC
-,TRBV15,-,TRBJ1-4,CATSRDRGGEKLFF,TGTGCCACCAGCAGAGACAGGGGTGGGGAAAAACTGTTTTTT
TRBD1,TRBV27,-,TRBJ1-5,CASSLSGQGNQPQHF,TGTGCCAGCAGTTTATCGGGACAGGGGAATCAGCCCCAGCATTTT
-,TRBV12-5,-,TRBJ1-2,CASGLFPGPPYGYTF,TGTGCTAGTGGTTTGTTTCCGGGACCCCCCTATGGCTACACCTTC
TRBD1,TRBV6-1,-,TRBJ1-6,CASSVEGGNSPLHF,TGTGCCAGCAGTGTTGAAGGGGGCAATTCACCCCTCCACTTT
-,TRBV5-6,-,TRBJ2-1,CASSLGRNEQFF,TGTGCCAGCAGCTTGGGCAGAAATGAGCAGTTCTTC
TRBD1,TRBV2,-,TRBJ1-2,CASRGTLDRGNYGYTF,TGTGCCAGCAGGGGGACCTTGGACAGGGGCAACTATGGCTACACCTTC
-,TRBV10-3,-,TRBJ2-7,CAISEDSYEQYF,TGTGCCATCAGTGAGGATTCCTACGAGCAGTACTTC
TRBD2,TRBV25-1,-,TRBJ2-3,CASSQGSGGITDTQYF,TGTGCCAGCAGCCAGGGGAGCGGGGGCATCACAGATACGCAGTATTTT
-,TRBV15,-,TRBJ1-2,CATSRDTTGPKNTF,TGTGCCACCAGCAGAGATACGACAGGACCTAAAAACACCTTC
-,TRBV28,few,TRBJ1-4,CASSFPVDSVNEKLFF,TGTGCCAGCAGTTTTCCTGTGGACAGCGTGAATGAAAAACTGTTTTTT
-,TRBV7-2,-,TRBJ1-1,CASSSPVRANTEAFF,TGTGCCAGCAGCTCCCCCGTTAGAGCGAACACTGAAGCTTTCTTT
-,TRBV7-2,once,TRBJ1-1,CASSLDWQGRTEAFF,TGTGCCAGCAGCTTAGATTGGCAGGGAAGGACTGAAGCTTTCTTT
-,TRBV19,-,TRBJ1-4,CASNVANEKLFF,TGTGCCAGTAATGTAGCGAATGAAAAACTGTTTTTT
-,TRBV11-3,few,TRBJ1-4,CASSLGNREREKLFF,TGTGCCAGCAGCTTAGGTAACAGAGAGCGGGAAAAACTGTTTTTT
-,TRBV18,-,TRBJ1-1,CASSPGANTEAFF,TGTGCCAGCTCACCTGGCGCGAACACTGAAGCTTTCTTT
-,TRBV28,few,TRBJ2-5,CASSSPLGGETQYF,TGTGCCAGCAGTTCACCCCTGGGGGGAGAGACCCAGTACTTC
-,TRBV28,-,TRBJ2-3,CASSLTGPLATDTQYF,TGTGCCAGCAGTCTGACAGGACCTCTGGCCACAGATACGCAGTATTTT
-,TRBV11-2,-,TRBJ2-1,CASSLATGTYNEQFF,TGTGCCAGCAGCTTAGCCACAGGAACCTACAATGAGCAGTTCTTC
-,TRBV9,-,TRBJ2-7,CASSVDPGSSYEQYF,TGTGCCAGCAGCGTAGACCCGGGGTCCTCCTACGAGCAGTACTTC
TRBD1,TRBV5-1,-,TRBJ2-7,CASKTDRGLSYEQYF,TGCGCCAGCAAGACCGACAGGGGGCTTTCCTACGAGCAGTACTTC
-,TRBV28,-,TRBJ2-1,CASIPTGTTSYNEQFF,TGTGCCAGCATCCCAACAGGGACAACCTCCTACAATGAGCAGTTCTTC
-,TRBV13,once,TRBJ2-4,CASSQKTGAIQYF,TGTGCCAGCAGCCAAAAAACGGGAGCCATTCAGTACTTC
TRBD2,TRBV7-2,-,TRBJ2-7,CASSLGASGSYEQYF,TGTGCCAGCAGCTTAGGGGCTAGCGGCTCCTACGAGCAGTACTTC
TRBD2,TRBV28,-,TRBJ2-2,CASSLSGGTGELFF,TGTGCCAGCAGTTTATCGGGGGGCACCGGGGAGCTGTTTTTT
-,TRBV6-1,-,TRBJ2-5,CASSRTVQETQYF,TGTGCCAGCAGCCGGACGGTTCAAGAGACCCAGTACTTC
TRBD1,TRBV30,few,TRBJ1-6,CAWRSDRVIGSPLHF,TGTGCCTGGAGATCCGACAGGGTGATAGGATCACCCCTCCACTTT
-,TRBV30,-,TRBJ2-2,CAWSYGVGELFF,TGTGCCTGGTCATATGGCGTCGGGGAGCTGTTTTTT
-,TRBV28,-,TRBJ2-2,CASSSWTKKGITGELFF,TGTGCCAGCAGTTCCTGGACAAAAAAGGGGATCACCGGGGAGCTGTTTTTT
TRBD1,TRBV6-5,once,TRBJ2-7,CASSYWSRDRDYEQYF,TGTGCCAGCAGTTACTGGTCCCGGGACAGGGACTACGAGCAGTACTTC
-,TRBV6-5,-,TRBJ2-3,CASSYGTETLGDTQYF,TGTGCCAGCAGTTACGGGACTGAAACCCTGGGGGATACGCAGTATTTT
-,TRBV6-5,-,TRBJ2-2,CASSYQGRTGELFF,TGTGCCAGCAGTTATCAGGGGCGCACCGGGGAGCTGTTTTTT
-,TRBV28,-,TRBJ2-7,CASSLSQGTLSYEQYF,TGTGCCAGCAGTTTATCACAGGGAACCCTCTCCTACGAGCAGTACTTC
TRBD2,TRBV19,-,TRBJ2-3,CASSIVAGAVDTQYF,TGTGCCAGTAGTATAGTAGCGGGAGCAGTAGATACGCAGTATTTT
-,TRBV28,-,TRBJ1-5,CASSLGGINQPQHF,TGTGCCAGCAGTTTAGGGGGGATCAATCAGCCCCAGCATTTT
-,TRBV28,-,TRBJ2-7,CASSPRPYDSTHEQYF,TGTGCCAGCAGTCCGAGACCTTACGACAGTACCCACGAGCAGTACTTC
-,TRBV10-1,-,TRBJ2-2,CASSESGVGELFF,TGCGCCAGCAGTGAGTCCGGGGTCGGGGAGCTGTTTTTT